These 7 T cell receptor beta chains originate from one sample sequenced in a study of post-analysis software for immune sequencing data. Study-level findings and limits: TRBV segments more frequent in patients than in controls numbered roughly five and included TRBV5-6, TRBV5-1 and TRBV20-1.

Carried by the TCR beta cDNA libraries were unique molecular identifiers. One entry per CDR3 protein results from TCRdb running MiXCR on the PCR reads. The repertoire holds roughly 540,000 distinct CDR3 sequences, with 34% as singletons. The antigens these receptors bind are not known. Material: blood. These receptors came from a girl aged 2-17 years with multiple sclerosis.

The J gene is TRBJ2-3, the V gene TRBV6-6; TRBD2 matches 12 bases. Germline V gives CDR1 MNHNY, CDR2 SVGAGI (reference sequence). The CDR3 extends over 16 amino acids. The junction had 5 bases not matched to a gene; V was cut back by 3 bases and J by 4 bases. CDR3 amino acids: CASSYSSGGASDTQYF. CDR3 DNA: TGTGCCAGCAGTTATTCTAGCGGGGGGGCATCAGATACGCAGTATTTT.

The chain uses TRBV20-1 and TRBJ2-1; the D is unclear. Germline values: CDR1 DFQATT, CDR2 SNEGSKA (reference sequence). The CDR3 has 14 residues. Trimming stripped 6 bases from V and 5 bases from J, with 17 bases between. CDR3 sequence reads: CSAIPWVGDNEQFF. The CDR3 DNA is TGCAGTGCCATACCGTGGGTCGGCGACAATGAGCAGTTCTTC.

The chain joins TRBV20-1 to TRBJ1-5; D perhaps matches TRBD1 (5 bases). CDR1 DFQATT and CDR2 SNEGSKA come from the germline V gene (reference sequence). Between the trimmed V and J ends, which lost 3 bases and 3 bases, there was a span of 15 bases. The CDR3 contains 15 residues. The CDR3 loop reads CSASSGNGDNQPQHF. DNA of the CDR3: TGCAGTGCTAGTTCAGGGAACGGGGACAATCAGCCCCAGCATTTT.

This clonotype was counted at least ten times. The chain links TRBV29-1 to TRBJ2-7; D gene unclear. The CDR3 spans 16 residues. V was clipped by 0 bases and J by 0 bases, with 15 bases between them. Germline-derived CDR1 and CDR2 are SQVTM and ANQGSEA. The chain's CDR3 is CSVEDSKETHSYEQYF. As DNA, the CDR3 is TGCAGCGTTGAAGATTCTAAGGAGACACACTCCTACGAGCAGTACTTC.

The rearrangement uses TRBV20-1 and TRBJ2-5; 8 bases are a match to TRBD1. The ends lost 4 bases at V and 5 bases at J; junction bases unmatched: 9. The CDR3 covers 14 residues. CDR1 is DFQATT and CDR2 is SNEGSKA in the germline V gene (reference sequence). CDR3 residues: CSAIPDRARETQYF. The CDR3 bases are TGCAGTGCTATTCCGGACAGGGCAAGGGAGACCCAGTACTTC.

This chain links TRBV7-2 with TRBJ2-5; D might be TRBD2 (6 bases). With 3 bases removed from V and 2 bases from J, the gap between germline ends came to 13 bases. This CDR3 contains 15 residues. The germline gives CDR1 SGHTA, CDR2 FQGNSA. The chain's CDR3 is CASSLRLGGQETQYF. Written as DNA, the CDR3 is TGTGCCAGCAGCTTGCGACTAGGTGGACAAGAGACCCAGTACTTC.

As regards this clonotype: With a much larger clone just one base away, this may be a read error. The chain recombines TRBV7-3 with TRBJ1-2, with TRBD1 as a possible D gene (6 bases). Germline loops: CDR1 SGHTA, CDR2 FQGTGA. The CDR3 length is 14 residues. CDR3 region: CVSSLGQSNYGYTF. The CDR3, as DNA: TGTGTCAGCAGTCTAGGACAGAGTAACTATGGCTACACCTTC.